The 26 T cell receptor beta chains below were found in one sample sequenced in a study of T-cell memory formation after mild COVID-19. From the 5' RACE reads, TCRdb called clonotypes with MiXCR, one entry per CDR3 protein. Of a few hundred thousand distinct CDR3 sequences in the sample, about 11% are singletons; the top ten hold 3% to 3.5%. Specimen: PBMCs or a T cell subset sorted from them (not recorded which). The receptors shown here come from a man younger than 30 who had mild COVID-19 (a few samples of this study predate the infection). Cell type and time point are not known.

The chain recombines TRBV5-1 with TRBJ2-2; maybe TRBD2 (6 bases). Germline assignment: CDR1 SGHRS and CDR2 YFSETQ. Trimming pared 4 bases from V and 5 bases from J, leaving 12 bases between. This CDR3 contains 14 residues. CDR3 bases: TGCGCCAGCAGCCCACTCGGGGGTACCGGGGAGCTGTTTTTT. Protein product: CASSPLGGTGELFF.

This clonotype appeared a few times. The genes are TRBV20-1 and TRBJ1-6; 10 nucleotides match TRBD1. The CDR3 contains 13 residues. The V gene end was trimmed by 6 bases and the J gene end by 10 bases; junction bases not matched to a gene: 6. CDR1 and CDR2 from the germline V gene are DFQATT and SNEGSKA (reference sequence). CDR3 nucleotides: TGCAGTGCACGACAGGGGGCAGGATCACCCCTCCACTTT. Translating it yields CSARQGAGSPLHF.

As concerns this clonotype: The limits of the CDR3 on the DNA are not certain, so only TCRdb's listed CDR3 is given. V usage is TRBV5-4 and J usage is TRBJ2-7; the table's TRBD1 call for D was not verified on the DNA. The CDR3 is 13 residues long, counting both termini. Germline V gene data show CDR1 as SGHNT and CDR2 as YYREEE (reference sequence). The chain's CDR3 is CASSLWGTGIGYF.

This clonotype was recorded a few times. This rearrangement joins TRBV7-9 to TRBJ2-3; 9 bases map to TRBD2. The length of the CDR3 is 15 residues. Trimming at V came to 5 bases and at J to 6 bases, leaving 9 bases not matched to a gene. Looked up from germline, CDR1 is SEHNR and CDR2 is FQNEAQ (reference sequence). The CDR3 nucleotides are TGTGCCAGCAGCCAGAGGACTAGCGCATTGGATACGCAGTATTTT. Protein: CASSQRTSALDTQYF.

This clonotype has just a few counts. The CDR3 bases are TGCGCCAGCAGCCAAGGGGGCGCGAACACTGAAGCTTTCTTT. As protein: CASSQGGANTEAFF. The chain combines TRBV5-1 with TRBJ1-1; 7 positions agree with TRBD1. Germline V gene lookup returns CDR1 SGHRS and CDR2 YFSETQ. The CDR3 sequence is 14 residues long. The ends lost 4 bases at V and 1 base at J; junction bases unmatched: 4. Complete variable domain (other parts from reference TRBV5-1 and TRBJ1-1): KAGVTQTPRYLIKTRGQQVTLSCSPISGHRSVSWYQQTPGQGLQFLFEYFSETQRNKGNFPGRFSGRQFSNSRSEMNVSTLELGDSALYLCASSQGGANTEAFFGQGTRLTVV.

This clonotype showed up just a few times. This chain uses TRBV6-5 with TRBJ1-1; D remains ambiguous. V lost 6 bases, J lost 2 bases, and 7 bases lay in between. Germline-derived CDR1 and CDR2 are MNHEY and SVGAGI. The CDR3 runs 12 residues. The CDR3 sequence is CASRYRNTEAFF. As DNA, the CDR3 is TGTGCCAGCAGATACAGAAACACTGAAGCTTTCTTT.

This chain links TRBV10-3 with TRBJ2-3; D possibly corresponds to TRBD2 (7 bases). V was trimmed by 8 bases and J by 2 bases, leaving 20 bases between them. The CDR3 extends over 16 amino acids. The germline V gene has CDR1 ENHRY and CDR2 SYGVKD. CDR3 residues: CAIHPGRGASTDTQYF. CDR3 in DNA: TGTGCCATCCATCCAGGACGGGGGGCGTCCACAGATACGCAGTATTTT.

This clonotype was seen ten or more times. The chain combines TRBV3-1 with TRBJ1-2, with D possibly matching TRBD1 (5 bases). The CDR3 is 13 amino acids. The germline V gene encodes CDR1 LGHDT and CDR2 YNNKEL (reference sequence). Trimming stripped 6 bases from V and 4 bases from J, with 12 bases between. The CDR3 spells CASSQQGSYGYTF. As DNA, the CDR3 is TGTGCCAGCAGTCAGCAGGGAAGCTATGGCTACACCTTC.

This clonotype was detected only a few times. V usage is TRBV28 and J usage is TRBJ1-4, with D possibly TRBD1 on 5 matching bases. Germline assignment: CDR1 MDHEN and CDR2 SYDVKM. This CDR3 has 14 residues. The ends were cut back, 4 bases at V and 8 bases at J, with 14 bases in the middle. As DNA, the CDR3 is TGTGCCAGCAGTTCACCGACAGTCCCCGAAAAACTGTTTTTT. This encodes CASSSPTVPEKLFF.

The chain joins TRBV12-3 or TRBV12-4 to TRBJ1-2, with unresolved D. The CDR3 length is 13 residues. Trimming stripped 7 bases from V and 7 bases from J, with 16 bases between. CDR3 in DNA: TGTGCCAGCATCTCCACGGGGTCCTCTGGCTACACCTTC. Translating gives CASISTGSSGYTF.

Only a few counts were recorded for this clonotype. V gene TRBV6-5 combines with J gene TRBJ2-7, with TRBD2 matching over 10 bases. This CDR3 spans 17 amino acids. With 0 bases clipped from V and 1 base from J, the junction kept 6 bases outside the gene matches. The germline V gene has CDR1 MNHEY and CDR2 SVGAGI. The CDR3 spells CASSYSVAGGSSYEQYF. The CDR3, as DNA: TGTGCCAGCAGTTACTCGGTAGCGGGGGGTTCGTCCTACGAGCAGTACTTC.

This clonotype was recorded a few times. The chain combines TRBV5-5 with TRBJ1-2, with 9 nucleotides matching TRBD1. Germline values: CDR1 SGHKS, CDR2 YYEKEE (reference sequence). The CDR3 sequence is 15 residues long. Trimming cost V 6 bases and J 0 bases; bases outside gene matches: 6. CDR3 sequence reads: CASTQQGAANYGYTF. CDR3 bases: TGTGCCAGCACCCAACAGGGGGCAGCTAACTATGGCTACACCTTC.

The rearrangement joins TRBV7-2 to TRBJ2-5, with D possibly being TRBD1 (5 bases). There are 12 residues in the CDR3. Trimming pared 3 bases from V and 10 bases from J, leaving 12 bases between. Germline V gives CDR1 SGHTA, CDR2 FQGNSA. CDR3: CASSFDQGDQYF. CDR3 in DNA: TGTGCCAGCAGCTTCGATCAGGGCGACCAGTACTTC.

In this sample, this clonotype turned up many times. The rearrangement links TRBV11-2 to TRBJ2-1; D remains ambiguous. Germline assignment: CDR1 SGHAT and CDR2 FQNNGV. This CDR3 has 14 amino acids. V was trimmed by 2 bases and J by 1 base, leaving 6 bases between them. CDR3 loop: CASSLRVSYNEQFF. Written as DNA, the CDR3 is TGTGCCAGCAGCTTAAGAGTTTCCTACAATGAGCAGTTCTTC.

The rearrangement joins TRBV18 to TRBJ1-6; a possible D gene is TRBD1 (5 bases). Germline-derived CDR1 and CDR2 are KGHSH and LQKENI. This CDR3 is built from 17 residues. V dropped 0 bases and J dropped 0 bases, with 9 bases sitting between them. Here the CDR3 DNA reads TGTGCCAGCTCACCACCGGGGCCGAGCTCCTATAATTCACCCCTCCACTTT. It encodes CASSPPGPSSYNSPLHF.

This chain uses TRBV7-2 with TRBJ2-5, with TRBD1 as a possible D gene (6 bases). CDR1 is SGHTA, CDR2 FQGNSA, per germline. V lost 10 bases, J lost 2 bases, and 14 bases lay in between. The CDR3 runs to 13 residues. CDR3 region: CATTRGQQETQYF. CDR3 bases: TGTGCCACCACACGAGGACAGCAAGAGACCCAGTACTTC.

The table lists this clonotype with a few counts. The V call is TRBV6-2 or TRBV6-3, the J call TRBJ1-1, with a tentative D call TRBD1 (5 bases). V was shortened by 5 bases and J by 0 bases, with 22 bases between the two germline ends. The CDR3 extends over 18 amino acids. The V gene's germline CDR1 is MNHEY and CDR2 SVGEGT. CDR3 nucleotides: TGTGCCAGCAGTCACATCTCGTCCGGGGGGACCTTGAACACTGAAGCTTTCTTT. The encoded protein is CASSHISSGGTLNTEAFF.

The rearrangement uses TRBV4-1 and TRBJ1-5; no clear D. Trimming shortened V by 1 base and J by 2 bases, and 9 bases separated the two germline ends. This CDR3 region has 15 residues. From germline, CDR1 is MGHRA and CDR2 YSYEKL. DNA of the CDR3: TGCGCCAGCAGCCAAGTGGCAACCGGCAATCAGCCCCAGCATTTT. Amino acid sequence: CASSQVATGNQPQHF.

This chain joins TRBV20-1 and TRBJ1-5; D is perhaps TRBD1 (6 bases). CDR3 length equals 16 residues. Germline values: CDR1 DFQATT, CDR2 SNEGSKA (reference sequence). Trimming pared 0 bases from V and 1 base from J, leaving 13 bases between. The CDR3 protein is CSARDRGLRSNQPQHF. The CDR3 coding sequence is TGCAGTGCTAGAGATCGGGGGCTAAGGAGCAATCAGCCCCAGCATTTT.

CDR3 in amino acids: CASSGYSGGPPEAFF. Here the CDR3 DNA reads TGTGCCAGCAGCGGATACAGTGGGGGACCTCCTGAAGCTTTCTTT. The genes are TRBV7-9 and TRBJ1-1, with a possible D match to TRBD1 (5 bases). CDR1 is SEHNR and CDR2 is FQNEAQ in the germline V gene (reference sequence). Trimming removed 5 bases from V and 6 bases from J, with 19 bases in between. CDR3 size: 15 residues.

This chain links TRBV9 with TRBJ2-5; 7 bases are a match to TRBD1. This CDR3 has 15 residues. V dropped 0 bases and J dropped 3; count of bases not matched to a gene: 5. The germline V gene encodes CDR1 SGDLS and CDR2 YYNGEE. The DNA of the CDR3 is TGTGCCAGCAGCGTAGCGTCGGGACAGAAAGAGACCCAGTACTTC. Amino acid sequence: CASSVASGQKETQYF.

V is TRBV20-1 and J is TRBJ2-5; D ambiguous. The CDR3 is 12 residues long. Trimming cost V 4 bases and J 3 bases, with 9 bases left between them. Germline V gene data show CDR1 as DFQATT and CDR2 as SNEGSKA (reference sequence). CDR3 nucleotides: TGCAGTGCTAATCGTAGGAAAGAGACCCAGTACTTC. This gives the protein CSANRRKETQYF.

The chain couples TRBV12-3 or TRBV12-4 to TRBJ1-1; 8 bases align to TRBD1. The CDR3 consists of 12 residues. The V gene end was trimmed by 8 bases and the J gene end by 3 bases; junction bases not matched to a gene: 2. The CDR3 DNA reads TGTGCCAGCGCAGGGGGCTACACTGAAGCTTTCTTT. This translates into CASAGGYTEAFF.

The sample holds a few counts of this clonotype. V gene TRBV7-9 combines with J gene TRBJ1-1; D might be TRBD1 (6 bases). This CDR3 comprises 14 residues. CDR1 is SEHNR, CDR2 FQNEAQ, per germline (reference sequence). Between the trimmed V and J ends, which lost 3 bases and 5 bases, there was a span of 13 bases. The CDR3, as DNA: TGTGCCAGCAGCTTCACAGGGTTAAGGACTGAAGCTTTCTTT. Its protein product is CASSFTGLRTEAFF.

This chain uses TRBV20-1 with TRBJ2-2; D is unresolved. This CDR3 spans 13 amino acids. The germline gives CDR1 DFQATT, CDR2 SNEGSKA (reference sequence). V lost 0 bases and J 5 bases, leaving 7 bases between the germline ends. In DNA, the CDR3 is TGCAGTGCTAGAGATGTAGAAACCGGGGAGCTGTTTTTT. It specifies CSARDVETGELFF.

The J gene is TRBJ1-2, the V gene TRBV6-2 or TRBV6-3; D call uncertain. The CDR3 loop spans 14 amino acids. Trimming shortened V by 5 bases and J by 1 base, and 11 bases separated the two germline ends. Germline V gene data show CDR1 as MNHEY and CDR2 as SVGEGT. In DNA form, the CDR3 reads TGTGCCAGCAGTACTCCGGGCGTTAACTATGGCTACACCTTC. It yields the protein CASSTPGVNYGYTF.